These 15 T cell receptor beta chains originate from one sample sequenced in a study of T cell responses to AZD1222 COVID-19 vaccine. TCRdb's table, derived via immunoSEQ multiplex PCR, lists solely in-frame clones and lacks some. The sample holds around 80,000 clones, around 82% seen once. This material consisted of peripheral blood, taken 28 days after the second AZD1222 dose. These receptors all come from an adult who received the AZD1222 COVID-19 vaccine.

The rearrangement links TRBV7-9 to TRBJ1-5; D not resolved. The V and J ends lost 4 bases and 5 bases respectively, with 6 bases between them. Germline assignment: CDR1 SEHNR and CDR2 FQNEAQ (reference sequence). There are 12 residues in the CDR3. In DNA form, the CDR3 reads TGTGCCAGCAGCTCTGGGGATCAGCCCCAGCATTTT. This sequence encodes CASSSGDQPQHF.

This chain uses TRBV5-1 with TRBJ2-1; 13 bases map to TRBD2. Unmatched junction bases numbered 7, after V lost 4 bases and J lost 9 bases. This CDR3 is built from 15 residues. Germline CDR1 is SGHRS and CDR2 is YFSETQ. The CDR3 sequence is CASSLGTSGIGEQFF. In DNA, the CDR3 is TGCGCCAGCAGCCTGGGGACTAGCGGGATTGGTGAGCAGTTCTTC. The whole variable domain, filled in from reference TRBV5-1 and TRBJ2-1, reads KAGVTQTPRYLIKTRGQQVTLSCSPISGHRSVSWYQQTPGQGLQFLFEYFSETQRNKGNFPGRFSGRQFSNSRSEMNVSTLELGDSALYLCASSLGTSGIGEQFFGPGTRLTVL.

This clone was recorded a few times. The DNA for the CDR3 is TGTGCCAGCGGGCAGGGAAATCAGCCCCAGCATTTT. Its translation is CASGQGNQPQHF. The chain employs TRBV2 and TRBJ1-5, with D perhaps TRBD1 (5 bases). V lost 8 bases, J lost 4 bases, and 9 bases lay in between. CDR3 length: 12 amino acids. The germline V gene has CDR1 SNHLY and CDR2 FYNNEI.

The chain has TRBV27 and TRBJ1-6, with D possibly TRBD1 on 6 matching bases. The CDR3 is made up of 20 amino acids. The V and J ends lost 5 bases and 1 base respectively, with 24 bases between them. Germline-derived CDR1 and CDR2 are MNHEY and SMNVEV (reference sequence). The CDR3 sequence: CASSVTYSLGGESYNSPLHF. As DNA, the CDR3 is TGTGCCAGCAGTGTAACCTACAGTCTAGGGGGTGAATCCTATAATTCACCCCTCCACTTT.

This chain links TRBV30 with TRBJ2-7; D perhaps matches TRBD2 (5 bases). V was shortened by 2 bases and J by 6 bases, with 11 bases between the two germline ends. CDR3 length: 12 residues. Germline loops: CDR1 GTSNPN, CDR2 SVGIG (reference sequence). The CDR3 reads CAWSTGGGEQYF. The CDR3 nucleotides read TGTGCCTGGAGTACGGGTGGAGGCGAGCAGTACTTC.

V gene TRBV27 combines with J gene TRBJ2-7; tentative D call: TRBD2 (5 bases). Germline CDR1 and CDR2: MNHEY and SMNVEV (reference sequence). The CDR3 has 16 amino acids. The V end was cut by 5 bases, the J end by 6 bases, with 23 bases between. The chain's CDR3 is CASSTATSVGAGEQYF. DNA of the CDR3: TGTGCCAGCAGTACGGCTACCTCGGTGGGTGCGGGCGAGCAGTACTTC.

The gene calls are TRBV19 and TRBJ1-2; the D gene is possibly TRBD1 (6 bases). The CDR3 has 14 residues. The germline gives CDR1 LNHDA, CDR2 SQIVND (reference sequence). Between the trimmed V and J ends, which lost 0 bases and 4 bases, there was a span of 9 bases. CDR3 DNA: TGTGCCAGTAGTATAGATCGAGGGGGCTATGGCTACACCTTC. It encodes CASSIDRGGYGYTF.

The chain recombines TRBV3-1 (or the pseudogene TRBV3-2) with TRBJ1-5; no definite D call. The CDR3 runs 12 residues. From germline, CDR1 is LGHDT and CDR2 YNNKEL (reference sequence). Deletions cut 4 bases from V and 3 bases from J, with 4 bases between. CDR3 nucleotides: TGTGCCAGCAGCCTAAACAATCAGCCCCAGCATTTT. It translates to CASSLNNQPQHF.

The chain is built from TRBV19 and TRBJ1-5; TRBD1 agrees at 7 bases. From germline, CDR1 is LNHDA and CDR2 SQIVND (reference sequence). The V segment lost 8 bases and the J segment 0 bases; nucleotides outside the gene matches: 1. This CDR3 region has 13 residues. The CDR3 region has the DNA TGTGCCAGTCGGACAGGTAGCAATCAGCCCCAGCATTTT. Protein: CASRTGSNQPQHF.

This rearrangement joins TRBV7-9 to TRBJ1-2; 8 bases line up with TRBD1. The CDR3 runs to 12 residues. The V and J ends lost 3 bases and 6 bases, in that order; junction bases with no gene match: 0. In germline, CDR1 is SEHNR, CDR2 FQNEAQ (reference sequence). The CDR3 sequence is CASSLDRDGYTF. The CDR3, as DNA: TGTGCCAGCAGCTTGGACAGGGATGGCTACACCTTC.

The chain uses TRBV7-6 and TRBJ1-5; perhaps TRBD1 as D (5 bases). Between the trimmed V and J ends, which lost 2 bases and 7 bases, there was a span of 15 bases. The CDR3 is 15 residues long. CDR1 is SGHVS and CDR2 is FNYEAQ in the germline V gene. DNA for the CDR3: TGTGCCAGCAGCTTAAGTGAGGCAGGGAAGCAGCCCCAGCATTTT. Its translation: CASSLSEAGKQPQHF.

This rearrangement joins TRBV5-6 to TRBJ2-1, with TRBD1 as a possible D gene (5 bases). Germline V CDR1 and CDR2: SGHDT, YYEEEE. CDR3 length equals 12 residues. The V end lost 0 bases, the J end lost 9 bases, and 7 bases lay between the germline ends. The CDR3 nucleotides are TGTGCCAGCAGCTTGGCCAGGGTTGAGCAGTTCTTC. It encodes CASSLARVEQFF.

The chain uses TRBV3-1 (or the pseudogene TRBV3-2) and TRBJ1-2; 10 positions agree with TRBD1. Germline loops: CDR1 LGHDT, CDR2 YNNKEL (reference sequence). The length of the CDR3 is 17 residues. V gave up 4 bases and J gave up 0 bases; unmatched junction bases: 8. DNA for the CDR3: TGTGCCAGCAGCCCACCGGGACAGGGGTCTTCTAACTATGGCTACACCTTC. Translated, it gives CASSPPGQGSSNYGYTF.

The CDR3 loop reads CASSFLGGSNEKLFF. Written as DNA, the CDR3 is TGCGCCAGCAGCTTTCTAGGGGGGAGTAATGAAAAACTGTTTTTT. The V call is TRBV5-1, the J call TRBJ1-4, with a weak D call TRBD1 (6 bases). Germline V gene lookup returns CDR1 SGHRS and CDR2 YFSETQ. The V and J ends lost 2 bases and 4 bases respectively, with 12 bases between them. The CDR3 covers 15 residues.

The chain is built from TRBV28 and TRBJ2-4; possible D gene TRBD1, 5 bases. V was pared by 3 bases and J by 0 bases, with 9 bases between. The CDR3 contains 15 residues. Germline V gives CDR1 MDHEN, CDR2 SYDVKM. The CDR3, as DNA: TGTGCCAGCAGTTTGATGGGGCCAGCCAAAAACATTCAGTACTTC. This gives the protein CASSLMGPAKNIQYF.